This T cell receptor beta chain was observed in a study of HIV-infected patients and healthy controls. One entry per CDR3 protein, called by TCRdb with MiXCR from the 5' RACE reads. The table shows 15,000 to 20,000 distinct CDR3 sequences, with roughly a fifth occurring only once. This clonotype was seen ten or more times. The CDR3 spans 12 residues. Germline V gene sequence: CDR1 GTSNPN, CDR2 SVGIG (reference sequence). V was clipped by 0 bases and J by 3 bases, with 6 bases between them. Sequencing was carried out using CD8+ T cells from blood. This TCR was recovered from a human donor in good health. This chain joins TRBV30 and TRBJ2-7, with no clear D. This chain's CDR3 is CAWSVHSYEQYF. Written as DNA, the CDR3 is TGTGCCTGGAGTGTACATAGCTACGAGCAGTACTTC.